This paragraph covers one TCR beta chain sequence. The antigen this receptor binds is unknown. Within one base of it there is no much larger clone, and no base qualities were kept. The data are from a study of early T cells in non-severe SARS-CoV-2 infection (TCRdb year 2021). Notes on the research overall: Bulk RNA from unsorted whole blood was used for TCR sequencing, so alpha and beta chains could not be paired.

Beyond this particular receptor, the publication reports: VDJdb matching was skewed toward anti-spike CD8 responses, so virus-specific expansions were likely underestimated and private and CD4 specificities were missed.

Receptor amplification or capture employed 5' RACE. Sequencer: NextSeq 500. Unique molecular identifiers were attached to individual cDNA molecules in the TCR library protocol so that sequencing error and PCR bias could be corrected. Both TCR alpha and beta chains were sequenced, and tight co-correlation was observed between alpha and beta sequence abundances in each sample. Per the original workflow: Decombinator V4 was used to annotate the V gene, J gene and CDR3 of the TCR sequences. Expanded TCRs were defined as changing significantly between any two time points under a Poisson model with p below 0.0001. TCR abundances were normalised to the total number of TCRs sequenced in each sample and reported as counts per million. TRAV1-2 paired with TRAJ12, TRAJ20 or TRAJ33 defined MAIT TCRs, while TRAV10 paired with TRAJ18 defined iNKT TCRs. VDJdb, accessed on 1 November 2021, was searched for TCRs annotated for CMV, EBV and SARS-CoV-2, and TCRs annotated for more than one antigen were excluded. TCRdb handled the public reads itself, with Q25 trimming in fastp and clone calling in MiXCR, and kept productive beta chains. Each CDR3 protein appears once, grouped with its most common genes and DNA. In this record, the V and J calls reflect TCRdb's handling and not the investigators' own analysis. This sample gives roughly 51,000 distinct CDR3 sequences in total; less than 7.5% of them show up just once. The ten most abundant clones make up about 2.8% of the sample.

CDR3 length: 15 amino acids, cysteine to phenylalanine. Just CDR3 DNA is preserved here, 45 bases in frame from base 1. CDR1 and CDR2 were assigned from the germline V gene as SGHNT and YENEEA. The junction carries 17 bases between V and J, which are trimmed by 5 bases and 6 bases respectively. A case-control design nested within a healthcare worker cohort in London, UK, was used, with weekly nasopharyngeal swab PCR tests and blood sampling performed. Healthcare workers were recruited during the week of the UK lockdown, between 23 and 31 March 2020, and followed weekly for up to roughly 15 weeks. This receptor was taken from an adult who was a healthcare worker with PCR-confirmed SARS-CoV-2 infection or an uninfected control (not recorded which). The sequences come from whole blood, collected at baseline. The sequence joins TRBV11-3 to TRBJ2-1, with a tentative D call of TRBD1 or TRBD2, each matching 5 bases. Here is the DNA: TGTGCCAGCAGCGCCCTTGGGGGACCAAGCAATGAGCAGTTCTTC. Translated, it gives CASSALGGPSNEQFF.